This T cell receptor (beta chain) comes out of a study of cytotoxic CD8 clonotypes in ibrutinib-treated CLL. Notes on this clone: Its antigen is unknown.

Trimming removed 0 bases from V and 5 bases from J, with 12 bases in between. The CDR3 extends over 14 amino acids. Looked up from germline, CDR1 is SGDLS and CDR2 is YYNGEE. The data were produced by immunoSEQ multiplex PCR, yet TCRdb's version contains in-frame clones alone and is incomplete. Here the sample spans hundreds of thousands of clones, 70% being singletons. Study-wide points: Under treatment, the uncommon public clonotypes either contracted or remained stable. An increase in clonality occurred at ibrutinib response, followed by a return toward baseline at progression.

Roughly 2 micrograms of genomic DNA, which was extracted from cryopreserved PBMCs, served as the material used for the TCR beta libraries. Sequencing used PBMCs, obtained after 24 months of ibrutinib treatment. The chain couples TRBV9 to TRBJ2-7; D is ambiguous. The source is a human donor with chronic lymphocytic leukemia. CDR3 protein: CASSVGGFRNEQYF. In DNA form, the CDR3 reads TGTGCCAGCAGCGTAGGAGGATTTCGGAACGAGCAGTACTTC. The full variable domain, in which reference TRBV9 and TRBJ2-7 provide the parts outside the CDR3, is DSGVTQTPKHLITATGQRVTLRCSPRSGDLSVYWYQQSLDQGLQFLIQYYNGEERAKGNILERFSAQQFPDLHSELNLSSLELGDSALYFCASSVGGFRNEQYFGPGTRLTVT.